One and the same sample provided the 18 T cell receptor beta chains below, sequenced in a study of human T cells and chemical hapten exposure. TCRdb re-analysed the RACE reads in MiXCR, keeping a single row per CDR3 protein. The sample yields about 80,000 distinct CDR3 sequences, 9% to 12% seen once. The time point here: patch test 1, 2 weeks after DPC sensitization. Treatment: therapeutic diphenylcyclopropenone sensitization with weekly scalp DPC. Sequences were derived from whole blood, sampled in connection with sensitization to the hapten diphenylcyclopropenone (DPC). These receptors all stem from a woman aged 45-65 years with alopecia areata. Some clones in this sample may be carry-over from other donors' samples.

This clonotype was picked up a small number of times. The chain carries TRBV6-1 and TRBJ1-5; unclear D gene. The CDR3 length is 15 residues. The germline gives CDR1 MNHNS, CDR2 SASEGT. The V and J ends lost 1 base and 7 bases respectively, with 14 bases between them. The CDR3 nucleotides are TGTGCCAGCAGTGAAGGAGTGGTTCTGGGGCAGCCCCAGCATTTT. This encodes CASSEGVVLGQPQHF.

This clonotype has a handful of counts. The chain is built from TRBV11-2 and TRBJ2-3; TRBD2 matches at 8 bases. The germline V gene encodes CDR1 SGHAT and CDR2 FQNNGV. This CDR3 spans 15 amino acids. Unmatched junction bases numbered 4, after V lost 1 base and J lost 4 bases. Here the CDR3 reads CASSLVAGRADTQYF. CDR3 sequence (DNA): TGTGCCAGCAGCTTAGTAGCGGGACGAGCAGATACGCAGTATTTT.

This chain's CDR3 is CATSDPGTASSYNEQFF. Here the CDR3 DNA reads TGTGCCACCAGTGATCCGGGGACTGCTAGCTCCTACAATGAGCAGTTCTTC. The V and J genes are TRBV24-1 and TRBJ2-1, with D possibly TRBD2 on 6 matching bases. CDR3 length equals 17 residues. The V and J ends lost 3 bases and 0 bases respectively, with 14 bases between them. Germline assignment: CDR1 KGHDR and CDR2 SFDVKD.

This clonotype has more than one count but fewer than ten. The chain combines TRBV6-2 or TRBV6-3 with TRBJ2-7; no definite D call. Between the trimmed V and J ends, which lost 2 bases and 7 bases, there was a span of 6 bases. CDR3 length equals 11 residues. CDR1 MNHEY and CDR2 SVGEGT come from the germline V gene. DNA for the CDR3: TGTGCCAGCAGTTACGCCGTGGAGCAGTACTTC. It encodes CASSYAVEQYF.

The rearrangement joins TRBV7-2 to TRBJ2-7; D possibly corresponds to TRBD1 (6 bases). The CDR3 runs 15 residues. From germline, CDR1 is SGHTA and CDR2 FQGNSA. The ends were cut back, 1 base at V and 2 bases at J, with 12 bases in the middle. The CDR3 bases are TGTGCCAGCAGCTTAGTGGGGGACACGGCCTACGAGCAGTACTTC. Its translation is CASSLVGDTAYEQYF.

This clonotype has only a few counts. The rearrangement links TRBV29-1 to TRBJ2-7, with D hard to call. The ends were cut back, 5 bases at V and 4 bases at J, with 15 bases in the middle. Looked up from germline, CDR1 is SQVTM and CDR2 is ANQGSEA. CDR3 length: 13 residues. CDR3 region: CSVNRLTGYEQYF. CDR3 coding DNA: TGCAGCGTTAACAGACTTACTGGTTACGAGCAGTACTTC.

This clonotype occurred many times. The genes are TRBV6-2 or TRBV6-3 and TRBJ2-7, with D maybe TRBD2 (6 bases). The germline gives CDR1 MNHEY, CDR2 SVGEGT. Trimming removed 5 bases from V and 0 bases from J, with 17 bases in between. This CDR3 has 16 amino acids. The DNA for the CDR3 is TGTGCCAGCAGTACGCCTAGCGATCGGAGCTCCTACGAGCAGTACTTC. Its protein product is CASSTPSDRSSYEQYF.

The rearrangement links TRBV29-1 to TRBJ2-3; D is possibly TRBD2 (6 bases). Germline CDR1 and CDR2: SQVTM and ANQGSEA. The CDR3 has 11 residues. The CDR3: CRAGLLDTQYF. The DNA of the CDR3 is TGCAGAGCGGGCCTCCTAGATACGCAGTATTTT.

This clonotype was picked up a small number of times. The genes are TRBV11-2 and TRBJ2-5; 7 positions match TRBD2. The V gene's germline CDR1 is SGHAT and CDR2 FQNNGV. CDR3 length: 15 amino acids. V lost 7 bases, J lost 5 bases, and 13 bases stayed unmatched. The CDR3 protein is CASNPPGGGAETQYF. The CDR3 DNA is TGTGCCAGCAACCCCCCCGGGGGAGGGGCCGAGACCCAGTACTTC.

On this clonotype itself: This may come from a read error, since a much larger clone is one base off. This sequence joins TRBV5-1 and TRBJ1-1; TRBD1 is a possible D gene (5 bases). V was trimmed by 0 bases and J by 9 bases, leaving 12 bases between them. This CDR3 is built from 13 residues. Germline V CDR1 and CDR2: SGHRS, YFSETQ. CDR3 DNA sequence: TGCGCCAGCAGCTTGGTGGGGCCAAACCAAGCTTTCTTT. Protein: CASSLVGPNQAFF.

The CDR3 reads CASSFGRTATGELFF. CDR3 nucleotides: TGTGCCAGCAGCTTTGGAAGGACGGCCACCGGGGAGCTGTTTTTT. The rearrangement joins TRBV12-3 or TRBV12-4 to TRBJ2-2; D unresolved. The CDR3 loop spans 15 amino acids. The V and J ends lost 6 bases and 4 bases respectively, with 15 bases between them.

This clonotype was picked up a small number of times. The chain joins TRBV18 to TRBJ2-5; no firm D call. Germline loops: CDR1 KGHSH, CDR2 LQKENI. Deletions cut 4 bases from V and 3 bases from J, with 9 bases between. The CDR3 has 13 residues. The CDR3 DNA is TGTGCCAGCTCACTCAACACGGAAGAGACCCAGTACTTC. The encoded protein is CASSLNTEETQYF.

V is TRBV7-2 and J is TRBJ1-1; the D gene is possibly TRBD1 (5 bases). V gave up 2 bases and J gave up 3 bases, with 10 bases separating them. The CDR3 loop spans 14 amino acids. Germline V lookup: CDR1 SGHTA, CDR2 FQGNSA. The CDR3 here is CASSLRPGDTEAFF. CDR3 in DNA: TGTGCCAGCAGCTTAAGGCCGGGGGACACTGAAGCTTTCTTT.

In its sample, this clonotype was seen a few times. V is TRBV14 and J is TRBJ2-1, with D unresolved. Trimming removed 5 bases at V and 0 bases at J, with 17 bases between. Germline values: CDR1 SGHDN, CDR2 FVKESK. This CDR3 has 17 residues. CDR3 DNA sequence: TGTGCCAGCAGCAAAGGGTTAGGGCGGAACTCCTACAATGAGCAGTTCTTC. Translating it yields CASSKGLGRNSYNEQFF.

The V call is TRBV18, the J call TRBJ2-5, with D uncertain. CDR3 length equals 15 residues. From germline, CDR1 is KGHSH and CDR2 LQKENI. Trimming cost V 6 bases and J 1 base, with 15 bases left between them. The CDR3 loop is CASSLNRGPQETQYF. The CDR3 nucleotides are TGTGCCAGCTCGTTAAACAGAGGACCCCAAGAGACCCAGTACTTC.

The chain has TRBV28 and TRBJ2-7, with 13 bases that match TRBD2. The CDR3 sequence is 15 residues long. Looked up from germline, CDR1 is MDHEN and CDR2 is SYDVKM. Trimming at V came to 6 bases and at J to 4 bases, leaving 6 bases not matched to a gene. DNA for the CDR3: TGTGCCAGCAGGGGAACTAGCGGGAGGGGGTACGAGCAGTACTTC. Its translation: CASRGTSGRGYEQYF.

This sequence joins TRBV2 and TRBJ2-2, with D unresolved. The CDR3 is made up of 15 amino acids. The V end lost 5 bases, the J end lost 0 bases, and 10 bases lay between the germline ends. The germline gives CDR1 SNHLY, CDR2 FYNNEI. The CDR3 is CASSYIGANTGELFF. The DNA of the CDR3 is TGTGCCAGCAGTTACATAGGAGCGAACACCGGGGAGCTGTTTTTT.

This clonotype was found a few times. The rearrangement uses TRBV29-1 and TRBJ1-5; D perhaps matches TRBD1 (5 bases). V was pared by 4 bases and J by 5 bases, with 15 bases between. The germline gives CDR1 SQVTM, CDR2 ANQGSEA. This CDR3 has 14 amino acids. For the CDR3, the DNA is TGCAGCGTTGGAGTCGCAGGGAGGGATCAGCCCCAGCATTTT. It translates to CSVGVAGRDQPQHF.